Following are 9 T cell receptor beta chains from one sample sequenced in a study of OX40 agonist ivuxolimab in advanced cancers. Receptor amplification or capture employed the immunoSEQ multiplex PCR assay. What TCRdb holds here is the immuneACCESS table cut down to in-frame rearrangements. Part of the clones is not present; checked against another copy, under half of the missing clones reflect an unresolved V gene, and the others are unexplained. Present in this sample are roughly 49,000 clones, around 81% of which were seen just once. Of the sample, more than 2.5% is held by the ten largest clones. The source material was CD4+ or CD8+ T cells sorted from blood, sampled in a trial of the OX40 agonist ivuxolimab. These receptor sequences come from an adult with an advanced solid tumor such as melanoma, head and neck, liver or kidney cancer.

This chain links TRBV29-1 with TRBJ1-4; D remains ambiguous. The CDR3 covers 13 residues. The germline V gene encodes CDR1 SQVTM and CDR2 ANQGSEA. V was cut by 7 bases and J by 3 bases, with 12 bases left in between. The CDR3 coding sequence is TGCAGCGCTGGAGACTACCCTAATGAAAAACTGTTTTTT. It encodes CSAGDYPNEKLFF.

The CDR3 DNA reads as TGTGCCAGTAGTAGTCAGGGGACAGATACGCAGTATTTT. This sequence encodes CASSSQGTDTQYF. The V and J genes are TRBV19 and TRBJ2-3; possibly TRBD1 for D (6 bases). In germline, CDR1 is LNHDA, CDR2 SQIVND (reference sequence). The CDR3 runs 13 residues. Trimming left V 4 bases short and J 3 bases short, with 8 bases between.

This sequence joins TRBV29-1 and TRBJ2-7, with D perhaps matching TRBD2 (6 bases). V lost 3 bases and J 3 bases, leaving 12 bases between the germline ends. CDR3 length: 13 residues. Germline V gene lookup returns CDR1 SQVTM and CDR2 ANQGSEA. CDR3 DNA: TGCAGCGTTGATGGGGGGTCTGGCTACGAGCAGTACTTC. Its translation is CSVDGGSGYEQYF.

This clone has a handful of counts. The chain combines TRBV5-1 with TRBJ1-4, with TRBD1 identical over 11 bases. The CDR3 covers 17 residues. Losses at the gene ends were 3 bases for V and 2 bases for J; bases not matched to a gene: 6. Germline assignment: CDR1 SGHRS and CDR2 YFSETQ. For the CDR3, the DNA is TGCGCCAGCAGCTGGGGGACAGGGGGATGGACTAATGAAAAACTGTTTTTT. It translates to CASSWGTGGWTNEKLFF.

The chain recombines TRBV9 with TRBJ2-2, with D unresolved. This CDR3 is built from 15 residues. Germline CDR1 reads SGDLS; CDR2 reads YYNGEE. Trimming took 2 bases from V and 4 from J, leaving 12 bases between them. CDR3 in DNA: TGTGCCAGCAGCGTGTTGGGGTCGGCCACCGGGGAGCTGTTTTTT. Its protein is CASSVLGSATGELFF.

The V gene is TRBV6-5, the J gene TRBJ2-7, with TRBD1 matching 8 bases. Trimming at V came to 6 bases and at J to 0 bases, leaving 4 bases not matched to a gene. The CDR3 extends over 14 amino acids. CDR1 is MNHEY and CDR2 is SVGAGI in the germline V gene. Here the CDR3 DNA reads TGTGCCAGCAGCAGGGACAGGAGCTCCTACGAGCAGTACTTC. Translated, it gives CASSRDRSSYEQYF.

This chain links TRBV29-1 with TRBJ2-3; no reliable D call. The CDR3 runs to 11 residues. Germline V gene data show CDR1 as SQVTM and CDR2 as ANQGSEA. V lost 3 bases and J lost 2, with 3 bases in between. The CDR3 DNA reads TGCAGCGTTGATCTCACAGATACGCAGTATTTT. This codes for CSVDLTDTQYF.

This sequence joins TRBV15 and TRBJ2-7; D perhaps matches TRBD2 (5 bases). Trimming stripped 0 bases from V and 3 bases from J, with 12 bases between. Germline values: CDR1 LNHNV, CDR2 YYDKDF (reference sequence). The CDR3 has 15 amino acids. CDR3 in amino acids: CATSRDPDGDYEQYF. As DNA, the CDR3 is TGTGCCACCAGCAGAGATCCCGACGGGGACTACGAGCAGTACTTC.

V usage is TRBV2 and J usage is TRBJ2-7, with D perhaps matching TRBD1 (5 bases). Germline assignment: CDR1 SNHLY and CDR2 FYNNEI. V was trimmed by 6 bases and J by 3 bases, leaving 15 bases between them. The CDR3 spans 14 residues. The CDR3 is CASRLDSVIYEQYF. The CDR3 DNA is TGTGCCAGCAGGCTTGACAGCGTAATCTACGAGCAGTACTTC. Together with reference TRBV2 and TRBJ2-7, the CDR3 gives the full variable domain: EPEVTQTPSHQVTQMGQEVILRCVPISNHLYFYWYRQILGQKVEFLVSFYNNEISEKSEIFDDQFSVERPDGSNFTLKIRSTKLEDSAMYFCASRLDSVIYEQYFGPGTRLTVT.